This T cell receptor (beta chain) was sequenced during a study of radiation and T cells in renal cell carcinoma. The study, taken as a whole, reports: No pretreatment tumor biopsies were available for baseline clonotypes. Top tumor clonotypes rose in blood 2 weeks post-radiation, then contracted.

Germline loops: CDR1 MNHEY, CDR2 SMNVEV (reference sequence). The CDR3 sequence is 15 residues long. Unmatched junction bases numbered 7, after V lost 6 bases and J lost 7 bases. Time point here: blood 4 weeks post-SBRT, at nephrectomy. Treatment denoted: 15 Gy SBRT to primary tumor, nephrectomy 4 weeks later. Nephrectomy followed 15 Gy stereotactic body radiation by 4 weeks. This renal cell carcinoma was of the clear cell type. Only in-frame clones appear in the TCRdb table, and some are missing; sequencing was by immunoSEQ multiplex PCR. Among about 86,000 clones listed, around four fifths were seen once. On this clone itself: What it binds is unknown.

This sequence was found in a man aged 50 to 60 with renal cell carcinoma. Sequencing used blood, obtained from a patient whose treatment included radiotherapy and nephrectomy. The V gene is TRBV27, the J gene TRBJ2-1; TRBD1 matches at 12 bases. In nucleotides, the CDR3 is TGTGCCAGCAGCAGGGGGGACAGGGGGCGTAATGAGCAGTTCTTC. This encodes CASSRGDRGRNEQFF.